This T cell receptor beta chain was captured by sequencing in a study of CD8 T cells in ankylosing spondylitis (dated by TCRdb to the late 2010s). A note on the overall study: The study profiled T cell receptor beta repertoires in healthy donors and ankylosing spondylitis patients to find disease-linked TCR variants. The full study cohort was made up of approximately 24 ankylosing spondylitis patients and about a hundred healthy donors. Peripheral blood was sampled, and synovial fluid was also collected from ankylosing spondylitis patients.

The sequencer listed for this sample is Illumina HiSeq 2500. TCR beta libraries were prepared by quantitative 5'-RACE with molecular barcodes. Turning to the authors' computational methods: To identify disease-linked TCR variants, a new computational method was used, one built on a probabilistic model of VDJ rearrangement. TCRdb ran its own pipeline on the public reads, namely fastp trimming at Q25 and MiXCR clone calling, and kept in-frame beta chains. Under each unique CDR3 protein, matching rows form one entry showing the most common genes and DNA. TCRdb, not the authors, supplied the V and J calls. The sample has around 130,000 distinct CDR3 sequences on record, around 9.7% of them singletons. The biggest ten clones account for approximately 3.4% of the sample. Findings and caveats that apply to the study as a whole: A CD8+ phenotype was shown by the disease-linked clones, which were found at relatively low frequencies in peripheral blood. According to the report, matched synovial fluid samples from ankylosing spondylitis patients were significantly enriched for the disease-linked clones. Blood from ankylosing spondylitis patients appeared to be characterized by a TCR beta motif composed of about eight highly homologous amino acid variants. Some motif variants were previously reported in synovial fluid and blood of reactive arthritis patients, suggesting common disease-initiation mechanisms.

This clonotype was detected many times. Its antigen remains undetermined. There are no base qualities to consult, and no much larger clone falls within one base. The material sequenced was blood, either unsorted or a sorted T cell fraction (not recorded which). This TCR was sampled from a male donor with ankylosing spondylitis or in good health (not recorded which).

The sequenced DNA is TGTGCCACCAGTGTCTCTAGAGCAGATACGCAGTATTTT. This encodes CATSVSRADTQYF. This receptor chain uses TRBV24-1 and TRBJ2-3; the D gene lacks a confident call. The CDR3 covers 13 residues, taking in both the cysteine and the phenylalanine. The retained sequence is limited to the CDR3, 39 bases, with the frame set at the first base. CDR1 and CDR2 (KGHDR, SFDVKD) derive from the germline V gene. V is shortened by 5 bases, J by 4 bases, and the region joining them spans 9 bases.